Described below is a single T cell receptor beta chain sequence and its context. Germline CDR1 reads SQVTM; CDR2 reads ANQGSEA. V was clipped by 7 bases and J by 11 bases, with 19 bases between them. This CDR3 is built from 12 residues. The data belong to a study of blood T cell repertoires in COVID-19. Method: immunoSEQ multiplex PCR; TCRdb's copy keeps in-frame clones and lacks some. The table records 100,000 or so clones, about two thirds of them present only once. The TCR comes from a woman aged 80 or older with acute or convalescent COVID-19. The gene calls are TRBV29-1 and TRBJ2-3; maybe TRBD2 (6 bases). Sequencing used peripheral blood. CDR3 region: CSATSMKFLQYF. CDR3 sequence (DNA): TGCAGCGCGACTAGTATGAAGTTCCTGCAGTATTTT.